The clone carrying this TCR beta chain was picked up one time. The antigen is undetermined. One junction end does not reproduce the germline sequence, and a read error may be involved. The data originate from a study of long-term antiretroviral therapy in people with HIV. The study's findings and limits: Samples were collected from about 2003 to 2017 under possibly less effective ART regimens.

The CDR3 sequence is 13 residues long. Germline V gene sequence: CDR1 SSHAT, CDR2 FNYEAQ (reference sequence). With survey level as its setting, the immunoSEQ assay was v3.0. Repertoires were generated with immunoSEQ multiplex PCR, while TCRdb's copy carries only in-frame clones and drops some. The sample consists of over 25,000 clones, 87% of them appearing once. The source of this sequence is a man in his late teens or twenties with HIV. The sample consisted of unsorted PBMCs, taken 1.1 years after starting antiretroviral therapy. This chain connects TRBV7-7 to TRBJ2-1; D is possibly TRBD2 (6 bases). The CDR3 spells CASSLGLGAGQFF. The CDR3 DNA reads TGTGCTAGCAGCTTAGGCTTGGGAGCGGGGCAGTTCTTC.